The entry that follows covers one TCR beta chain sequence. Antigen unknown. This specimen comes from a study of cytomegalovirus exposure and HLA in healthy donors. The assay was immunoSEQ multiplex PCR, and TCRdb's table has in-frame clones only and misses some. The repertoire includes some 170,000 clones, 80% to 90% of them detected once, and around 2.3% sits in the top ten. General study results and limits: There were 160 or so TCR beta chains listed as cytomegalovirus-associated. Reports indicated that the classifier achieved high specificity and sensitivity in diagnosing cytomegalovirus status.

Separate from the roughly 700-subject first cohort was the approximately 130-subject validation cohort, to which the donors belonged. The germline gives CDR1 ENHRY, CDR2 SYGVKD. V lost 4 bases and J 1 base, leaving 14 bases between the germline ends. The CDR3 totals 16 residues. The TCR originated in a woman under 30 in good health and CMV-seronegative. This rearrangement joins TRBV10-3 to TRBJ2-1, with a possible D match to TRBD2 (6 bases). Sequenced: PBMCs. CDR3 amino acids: CAISATRDFSYNEQFF. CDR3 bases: TGTGCCATCAGTGCCACACGGGACTTTTCCTACAATGAGCAGTTCTTC.